Sequencing of this T cell receptor beta chain was carried out in a study of blood T cell repertoires in COVID-19. V lost 6 bases, J lost 2 bases, and 15 bases stayed unmatched. Germline values: CDR1 LNHDA, CDR2 SQIVND (reference sequence). CDR3 length: 17 amino acids. Authors' data handling: Nucleated cell number was recorded as an estimate derived from reference gene primer amplification. TCRdb's copy holds only in-frame clones and misses some; the assay was immunoSEQ multiplex PCR. V and J calls and clone size are as listed in that table; D and trimming were resolved from the DNA. Among 100,000 to 150,000 clones listed, 86% were seen once. Individuals drawn from 20 to 30 US areas were about 18 to 100 years old. Assignments of participants to cohorts depended upon their own reported clinical history.

V gene TRBV19 combines with J gene TRBJ1-2, with 7 bases that match TRBD1. The origin of this receptor is a woman in her forties or fifties who had recovered from COVID-19. The specimen was PBMCs or T cells enriched from blood (not recorded which). The CDR3 sequence is CASRTLTGVVANYGYTF. For the CDR3, the DNA is TGTGCCAGTAGAACGCTTACAGGGGTGGTAGCAAACTATGGCTACACCTTC.